The rows below give T cell receptor beta chains drawn from one sample of a study of PD-1 blockade in classical Hodgkin lymphoma. The table came from immunoSEQ multiplex PCR; TCRdb's copy has only in-frame clones and leaves some out. This sample yields under 95,000 clones, of which 80% to 95% are seen a single time; about 2.6% belongs to the top ten. This sample comprised peripheral blood mononuclear cells (PBMCs), obtained before the second cycle of nivolumab. Receptor source: a human donor with classical Hodgkin lymphoma. Both conserved end residues are trimmed from each CDR3. Rows give clone size only sometimes, using once, few, many, or a class for an expanded clone.

>TRBV2|TRBJ2-1|NA
ASREGPLEQF
>TRBV30|TRBJ1-2|NA
AWSVKTGFNYGYT
>TRBV6-1|TRBJ2-5|NA
ASSRDRPETQY
>TRBV2|TRBJ2-7|NA
ASTIQGREQY
>TRBV29-1|TRBJ2-4|once
SGSGTGGGQNIQY
>TRBV7-9|TRBJ2-7|NA
ASSSSGLTRSYEQY
>TRBV6-6|TRBJ2-5|NA
ASSYAETQY
>TRBV6-5|TRBJ2-1|NA
ASSYRGIISGEQF
>TRBV29-1|TRBJ2-3|NA
SVEWTDTQY
>TRBV10-3|TRBJ1-1|NA
AISEVKKMNTEAF
>TRBV19|TRBJ1-3|NA
ASRTETGVSSGNTIY
>TRBV5-1|TRBJ2-1|NA
ASSFRLAGGRYNEQF
>TRBV18|TRBJ2-7|NA
ASSPPSISSSYEQY
>TRBV27|TRBJ1-5|NA
ASRPGTAPYNQPQH
>TRBV11-2|TRBJ2-7|NA
ASSFHGWLDIYEQY
>TRBV18|TRBJ2-5|NA
ASSPEGGWGETQY
>TRBV5-1|TRBJ2-3|NA
ASSRTDPSTDTQY
>TRBV6-6|TRBJ2-1|NA
ASSYSKGGNEQF
>TRBV27|TRBJ2-5|NA
ASSSRDRGQETQY
>TRBV29-1|TRBJ2-7|NA
SVGGRQGEIHYEQY
>TRBV5-1|TRBJ2-7|NA
ASSPGTGKRGITYEQY
>TRBV6-5|TRBJ2-1|NA
ASSFRQASNEQF
>TRBV27|TRBJ1-5|NA
ASSLQGTRTNQPQH
>TRBV2|TRBJ2-6|NA
ASSGGSGANVLT
>TRBV18|TRBJ2-7|once
ASSPGLAGGNSYEQY
>TRBV27|TRBJ2-3|NA
ASSFSDRRAWN
>TRBV7-8|TRBJ2-7|NA
ASSSPVVADYEQY
>TRBV29-1|TRBJ2-7|NA
SVGGGGYEQY
>TRBV2|TRBJ2-5|NA
ASSEMQAGGSGETQY
>TRBV6-1|NA|once
ASSDPRTSGRLYEQY
>TRBV28|TRBJ2-3|NA
ASSLSSGTDTQY
>TRBV4-1|TRBJ2-1|NA
ASSAVTSGRESSNEQF
>TRBV5-1|TRBJ2-5|NA
ASSLEPRTSEETQY
>TRBV11-3|TRBJ2-2|few
ASSLRQGVDTGELF
>TRBV30|TRBJ2-7|NA
AWGIRINEQY
>TRBV11-3|TRBJ2-7|NA
ASSLGQGAIEQY
>TRBV5-4|TRBJ1-1|few
ASGRGTEAF
>TRBV13|TRBJ2-5|NA
ASSLFGGSQETQY
>TRBV30|TRBJ1-5|NA
AWTRLGGDQPQH
>TRBV27|TRBJ1-1|NA
ASSPHFFNVPTAKNTEAF